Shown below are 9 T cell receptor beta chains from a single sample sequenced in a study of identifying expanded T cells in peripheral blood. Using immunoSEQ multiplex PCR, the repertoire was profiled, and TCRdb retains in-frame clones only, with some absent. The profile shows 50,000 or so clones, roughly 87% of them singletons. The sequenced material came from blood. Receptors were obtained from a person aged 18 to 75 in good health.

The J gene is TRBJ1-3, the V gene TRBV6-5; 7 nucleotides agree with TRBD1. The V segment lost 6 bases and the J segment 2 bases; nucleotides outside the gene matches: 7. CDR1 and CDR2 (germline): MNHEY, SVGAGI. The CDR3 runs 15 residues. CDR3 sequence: CASRMTGNPGNTIYF. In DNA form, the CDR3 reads TGTGCCAGCAGGATGACAGGGAACCCTGGAAACACCATATATTTT.

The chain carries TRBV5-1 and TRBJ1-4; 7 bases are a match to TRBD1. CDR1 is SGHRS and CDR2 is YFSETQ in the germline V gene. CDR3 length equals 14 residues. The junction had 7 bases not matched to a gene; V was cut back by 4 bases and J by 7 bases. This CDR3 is CASSPRDSLEKLFF. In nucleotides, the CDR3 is TGCGCCAGCAGCCCCCGGGACAGCCTTGAAAAACTGTTTTTT. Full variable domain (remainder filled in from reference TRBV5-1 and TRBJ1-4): KAGVTQTPRYLIKTRGQQVTLSCSPISGHRSVSWYQQTPGQGLQFLFEYFSETQRNKGNFPGRFSGRQFSNSRSEMNVSTLELGDSALYLCASSPRDSLEKLFFGSGTQLSVL.

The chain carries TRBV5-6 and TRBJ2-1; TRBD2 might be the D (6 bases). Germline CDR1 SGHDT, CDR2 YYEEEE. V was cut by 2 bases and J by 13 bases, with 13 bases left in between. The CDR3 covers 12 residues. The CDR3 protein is CASSFLAAHQFF. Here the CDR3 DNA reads TGTGCCAGCAGCTTCTTAGCGGCCCATCAGTTCTTC.

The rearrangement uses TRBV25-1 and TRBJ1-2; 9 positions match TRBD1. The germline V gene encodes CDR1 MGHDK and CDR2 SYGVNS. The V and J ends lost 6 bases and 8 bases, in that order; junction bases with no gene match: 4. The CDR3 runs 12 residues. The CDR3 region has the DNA TGTGCCAGCAGCGGGACAGGGTTAGGCTACACCTTC. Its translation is CASSGTGLGYTF.

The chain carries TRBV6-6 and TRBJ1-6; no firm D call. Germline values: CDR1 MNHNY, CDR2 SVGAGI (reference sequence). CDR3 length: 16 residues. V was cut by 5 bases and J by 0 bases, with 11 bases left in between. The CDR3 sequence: CASSPTDSSYNSPLHF. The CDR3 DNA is TGTGCCAGCAGTCCGACGGATAGCTCCTATAATTCACCCCTCCACTTT.

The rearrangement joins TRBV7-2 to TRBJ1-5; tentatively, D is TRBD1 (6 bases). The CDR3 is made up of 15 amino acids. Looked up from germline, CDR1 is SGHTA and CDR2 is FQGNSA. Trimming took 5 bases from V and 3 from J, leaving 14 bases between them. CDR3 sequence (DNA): TGTGCCAGCAGCCTCGCCGGGGGCCCCAATCAGCCCCAGCATTTT. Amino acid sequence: CASSLAGGPNQPQHF.

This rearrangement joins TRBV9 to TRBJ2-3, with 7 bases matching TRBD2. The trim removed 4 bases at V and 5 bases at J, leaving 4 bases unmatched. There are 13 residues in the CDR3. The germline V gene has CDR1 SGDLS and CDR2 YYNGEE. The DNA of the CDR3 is TGTGCCAGCAGCACCGGGGGGAAAGATACGCAGTATTTT. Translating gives CASSTGGKDTQYF.

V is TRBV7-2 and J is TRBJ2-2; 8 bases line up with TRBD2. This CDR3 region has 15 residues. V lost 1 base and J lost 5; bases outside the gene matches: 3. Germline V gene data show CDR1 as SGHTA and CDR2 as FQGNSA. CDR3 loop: CASSLGIAGTGELFF. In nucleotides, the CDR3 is TGTGCCAGCAGCTTAGGGATAGCGGGGACCGGGGAGCTGTTTTTT.

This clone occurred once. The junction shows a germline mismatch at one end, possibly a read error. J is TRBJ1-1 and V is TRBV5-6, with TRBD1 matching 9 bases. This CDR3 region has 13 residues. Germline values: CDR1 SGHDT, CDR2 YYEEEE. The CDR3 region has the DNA TGTACCAGCAGCTCCGGGACAGGGACTGAAGCTTTCTTT. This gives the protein CTSSSGTGTEAFF.